This T cell receptor beta chain was recovered during a study of T cells in Graves' hyperthyroidism and ophthalmopathy. On the study more broadly: Any treatment followed the collection of peripheral blood at initial diagnosis.

From germline, CDR1 is MGHDK and CDR2 SYGVNS. The length of the CDR3 is 18 residues. Trimming removed 3 bases from V and 6 bases from J; junction bases left unmatched: 14. It was RNA transcripts that yielded the amplified TCR beta CDR3 regions. TCR CDR3 underwent first-round RT-PCR with the HTBI primer set. TCRdb independently ran MiXCR on the multiplex PCR reads; one entry per CDR3 protein. The sample lists hundreds of thousands of distinct CDR3 sequences, about 20% seen once, with more than 30% in the top ten. This clonotype was detected a few times. Ophthalmopathy patients all had a Clinical Activity Score of at least 3, a NOSPECS grade of at least 4 and disease under 3 months old.

The sample taken for sequencing was blood. This sequence joins TRBV25-1 and TRBJ2-2, with TRBD1 identical over 9 bases. This sequence was found in a man aged 25 to 45 with Graves' ophthalmopathy. The CDR3 protein is CASSDSSDRGGYPGELFF. The CDR3, as DNA: TGTGCCAGCAGTGATTCTTCGGACAGGGGCGGTTATCCCGGGGAGCTGTTTTTT.